Described below is a single T cell receptor beta chain sequence and its context. In the source study's methods: Reference gene primer amplification yielded estimated nucleated cell counts. Libraries were prepared by immunoSEQ multiplex PCR; TCRdb keeps only in-frame clonotypes and omits some of them. For V, J and clone size, that table is used; D and trimming come from the DNA. The repertoire has some 150,000 clones, more than 65% of them found once; the top ten carry around 8%. The data were obtained in a study of blood T cell repertoires in COVID-19. Whole-study context: Samples taken during acute and convalescent COVID-19 were collected in the United States, Italy and Spain. The analysed material was cDNA or gDNA that came from T cells, B-cell-depleted T cells, or PBMCs.

The CDR3 runs 15 residues. V lost 1 base and J lost 2; bases outside the gene matches: 5. Looked up from germline, CDR1 is SGHVS and CDR2 is FQNEAQ. The specimen was peripheral blood. V usage is TRBV7-8 and J usage is TRBJ2-7, with TRBD1 identical over 7 bases. This clonotype was obtained from a human donor in a cohort sampled during active COVID-19. The CDR3 spells CASSLGQGSPYEQYF. In DNA form, the CDR3 reads TGTGCCAGCAGCTTAGGACAGGGAAGCCCCTACGAGCAGTACTTC.